Listed below are T cell receptor beta chains from one sample, sequenced in a study of blood T cell repertoires in COVID-19. The method was immunoSEQ multiplex PCR; TCRdb's version includes in-frame clones alone and lacks a portion of them. The sample has about 130,000 clones, roughly 86% seen once. What was sequenced was peripheral blood. Source of these receptors: a woman aged 45-65 years who had recovered from COVID-19. Both conserved end residues are part of each CDR3. D genes are given only for firm matches. A clone size is listed for some rows: how often the clone was seen (once, few, many), or a class if it is expanded.

v_call: TRBV3-1/TRBV3-2; clone_size: -; d_call: TRBD1; j_call: TRBJ2-7; cdr3_aa: CASSHVQGDGYEQYF; cdr3_nt: TGTGCCAGCAGCCACGTACAGGGGGATGGCTACGAGCAGTACTTC
v_call: TRBV7-8; clone_size: -; d_call: -; j_call: TRBJ1-5; cdr3_aa: CASSRRGVGQPQHF; cdr3_nt: TGTGCCAGCAGCCGCCGGGGGGTCGGCCAGCCCCAGCATTTT
v_call: TRBV7-2; clone_size: -; d_call: TRBD1; j_call: TRBJ2-4; cdr3_aa: CASSLAGTEAKNIQYF; cdr3_nt: TGTGCCAGCAGCTTAGCCGGGACAGAGGCCAAAAACATTCAGTACTTC
v_call: TRBV6-2/TRBV6-3; clone_size: once; d_call: TRBD1; j_call: TRBJ1-5; cdr3_aa: CASSYVRTGLSNQPQHF; cdr3_nt: TGTGCCAGCAGTTACGTCCGGACAGGGCTTAGCAATCAGCCCCAGCATTTT
v_call: TRBV6-1; clone_size: -; d_call: TRBD2; j_call: TRBJ2-2; cdr3_aa: CASSESGPPSGRSGELFF; cdr3_nt: TGTGCCAGCAGTGAAAGTGGCCCCCCTAGCGGGAGATCCGGGGAGCTGTTTTTT
v_call: TRBV7-9; clone_size: -; d_call: -; j_call: TRBJ1-2; cdr3_aa: CASSWAPGGYTF; cdr3_nt: TGTGCCAGCAGCTGGGCCCCTGGCGGCTACACCTTC
v_call: TRBV5-1; clone_size: -; d_call: -; j_call: TRBJ1-1; cdr3_aa: CASSLAGRSGAFF; cdr3_nt: TGCGCCAGCAGCTTGGCCGGGAGGTCGGGAGCTTTCTTT
v_call: TRBV30; clone_size: -; d_call: -; j_call: TRBJ1-1; cdr3_aa: CAWSANRAMNTEAFF; cdr3_nt: TGTGCCTGGAGTGCCAACAGGGCCATGAACACTGAAGCTTTCTTT
v_call: TRBV27; clone_size: -; d_call: -; j_call: TRBJ1-4; cdr3_aa: CASTRRRAPNEKLFF; cdr3_nt: TGTGCCAGCACCCGGAGGCGGGCCCCTAATGAAAAACTGTTTTTT
v_call: TRBV6-1; clone_size: -; d_call: -; j_call: TRBJ1-2; cdr3_aa: CASSEALWNSNYGYTF; cdr3_nt: TGTGCCAGCAGTGAAGCGCTCTGGAACAGCAACTATGGCTACACCTTC
v_call: TRBV5-1; clone_size: -; d_call: -; j_call: TRBJ2-3; cdr3_aa: CASSTGTQGTTQYF; cdr3_nt: TGCGCCAGCAGCACCGGAACCCAGGGTACTACGCAGTATTTT
v_call: TRBV30; clone_size: -; d_call: -; j_call: TRBJ1-4; cdr3_aa: CAWSVLTGEANEKLFF; cdr3_nt: TGTGCCTGGAGTGTACTTACGGGAGAGGCTAATGAAAAACTGTTTTTT
v_call: TRBV4-3; clone_size: -; d_call: -; j_call: TRBJ1-2; cdr3_aa: CASSQPFRGYGYTF; cdr3_nt: TGCGCCAGCAGCCAACCTTTTCGGGGGTATGGCTACACCTTC
v_call: TRBV9; clone_size: -; d_call: TRBD1; j_call: TRBJ2-1; cdr3_aa: CASSVLDRGPDEQFF; cdr3_nt: TGTGCCAGCAGCGTTTTGGACAGGGGCCCCGATGAGCAGTTCTTC
v_call: TRBV4-2; clone_size: -; d_call: -; j_call: TRBJ2-2; cdr3_aa: CASSQDSRGSRRELFF; cdr3_nt: TGTGCCAGCAGCCAAGATTCGAGGGGGTCACGCAGGGAGCTGTTTTTT
v_call: TRBV29-1; clone_size: -; d_call: TRBD1; j_call: TRBJ1-2; cdr3_aa: CSTYRTGGNYGYTF; cdr3_nt: TGCAGCACTTACCGGACAGGGGGGAACTATGGCTACACCTTC
v_call: TRBV15; clone_size: -; d_call: -; j_call: TRBJ2-7; cdr3_aa: CATSRHRDFYEQYF; cdr3_nt: TGTGCCACCAGCAGACACCGGGACTTCTACGAGCAGTACTTC
v_call: TRBV10-1; clone_size: -; d_call: -; j_call: TRBJ2-2; cdr3_aa: CASSARPGGGTGTRTGELFF; cdr3_nt: TGCGCCAGCAGTGCGAGGCCAGGGGGAGGGACCGGGACTAGGACCGGGGAGCTGTTTTTT
v_call: TRBV2; clone_size: -; d_call: -; j_call: TRBJ2-2; cdr3_aa: CASSAFKPTRKNTGELFF; cdr3_nt: TGTGCCAGCAGTGCCTTCAAACCGACTAGAAAGAACACCGGGGAGCTGTTTTTT
v_call: TRBV4-3; clone_size: -; d_call: -; j_call: TRBJ1-1; cdr3_aa: CASSPLGTGGNTEAFF; cdr3_nt: TGCGCCAGCAGCCCTCTTGGCACGGGAGGGAACACTGAAGCTTTCTTT
v_call: TRBV5-4; clone_size: -; d_call: -; j_call: TRBJ2-2; cdr3_aa: CASSLEQALDLNTGELFF; cdr3_nt: TGTGCCAGCAGCTTGGAACAGGCCCTTGACTTGAACACCGGGGAGCTGTTTTTT
v_call: TRBV5-1; clone_size: -; d_call: -; j_call: TRBJ2-5; cdr3_aa: CASSLGGGETQYF; cdr3_nt: TGCGCCAGCAGCTTGGGAGGGGGAGAGACCCAGTACTTC
v_call: TRBV11-3; clone_size: -; d_call: TRBD2; j_call: TRBJ2-1; cdr3_aa: CASSLASAGVNNEQFF; cdr3_nt: TGTGCCAGCAGCTTAGCTTCAGCGGGGGTTAACAATGAGCAGTTCTTC
v_call: TRBV6-6; clone_size: -; d_call: TRBD1; j_call: TRBJ2-7; cdr3_aa: CASSSTGEAYEQYF; cdr3_nt: TGTGCCAGCAGTTCGACAGGGGAGGCCTACGAGCAGTACTTC
v_call: TRBV19; clone_size: -; d_call: TRBD2; j_call: TRBJ2-5; cdr3_aa: CASMEAGVQETQYF; cdr3_nt: TGTGCCAGTATGGAAGCGGGAGTCCAAGAGACCCAGTACTTC
v_call: TRBV28; clone_size: -; d_call: -; j_call: TRBJ1-6; cdr3_aa: CASSRESSYNSPLHF; cdr3_nt: TGTGCCAGCAGTAGGGAGAGCTCCTATAATTCACCCCTCCACTTT
v_call: TRBV19; clone_size: -; d_call: TRBD1; j_call: TRBJ2-1; cdr3_aa: CASSMDRGLGRGNEQFF; cdr3_nt: TGTGCCAGTAGTATGGACAGGGGGCTTGGTCGTGGGAATGAGCAGTTCTTC
v_call: TRBV6-4; clone_size: -; d_call: -; j_call: TRBJ2-1; cdr3_aa: CASSDSGWDEQFF; cdr3_nt: TGTGCCAGCAGTGATTCCGGGTGGGATGAGCAGTTCTTC
v_call: TRBV6-5; clone_size: -; d_call: TRBD2; j_call: TRBJ2-3; cdr3_aa: CASSYSGLAGGRTQYF; cdr3_nt: TGTGCCAGCAGTTACTCAGGACTAGCGGGAGGTCGTACGCAGTATTTT
v_call: TRBV5-1; clone_size: -; d_call: -; j_call: TRBJ2-1; cdr3_aa: CASSLVVAVYNEQFF; cdr3_nt: TGCGCCAGCAGCTTGGTGGTAGCGGTCTACAATGAGCAGTTCTTC
v_call: TRBV11-1; clone_size: -; d_call: TRBD1; j_call: TRBJ2-7; cdr3_aa: CASNPGQGVYEQYF; cdr3_nt: TGTGCCAGCAACCCCGGACAGGGGGTGTACGAGCAGTACTTC
v_call: TRBV4-2; clone_size: -; d_call: -; j_call: TRBJ1-5; cdr3_aa: CASSQVDRGQPQHF; cdr3_nt: TGTGCCAGCAGCCAAGTCGACCGGGGACAGCCCCAGCATTTT
v_call: TRBV19; clone_size: few; d_call: -; j_call: TRBJ1-5; cdr3_aa: CASTLDKNQPQHF; cdr3_nt: TGTGCCAGTACCCTGGACAAGAATCAGCCCCAGCATTTT
v_call: TRBV5-6; clone_size: -; d_call: -; j_call: TRBJ1-2; cdr3_aa: CASERSGYTF; cdr3_nt: TGTGCCAGCGAGAGAAGTGGCTACACCTTC
v_call: TRBV6-2/TRBV6-3; clone_size: once; d_call: TRBD1; j_call: TRBJ2-5; cdr3_aa: CASSPQGAGETQYF; cdr3_nt: TGTGCCAGCAGCCCACAGGGGGCAGGGGAGACCCAGTACTTC
v_call: TRBV11-2; clone_size: -; d_call: -; j_call: TRBJ2-7; cdr3_aa: CASSQVKVMLGEQYF; cdr3_nt: TGTGCCAGCAGTCAGGTTAAAGTAATGCTGGGCGAGCAGTACTTC
v_call: TRBV19; clone_size: -; d_call: TRBD2; j_call: TRBJ2-1; cdr3_aa: CASSPRYSGSSNEQFF; cdr3_nt: TGTGCCAGTAGTCCCCGCTACAGCGGGAGTTCTAATGAGCAGTTCTTC